Detailed here is one T cell receptor beta chain. The CDR3 covers 18 residues. Between the trimmed V and J ends, which lost 0 bases and 6 bases, there was a span of 18 bases. Per the germline V gene, CDR1 is ENHRY and CDR2 is SYGVKD. Recruits, aged roughly 18 to 100 years, lived in some 25 US areas. Membership in each cohort depended on participant-reported clinical history. This record belongs to a study of blood T cell repertoires in COVID-19. Study-level background: From the United States, Italy and Spain came samples of acute and convalescent COVID-19. T cells, B-cell-depleted T cells, or PBMCs provided the cDNA or gDNA that served as material.

TCRdb's copy holds only in-frame clones and misses some; the assay was immunoSEQ multiplex PCR. The table lists some 200,000 clones, approximately 83% of them singletons. The chain carries TRBV10-3 and TRBJ1-6; D unclear. This clonotype was obtained from a woman between 35 and 50 years old with acute COVID-19. Specimen: PBMCs or T cells enriched from blood (not recorded which). The CDR3 bases are TGTGCCATCAGTGAGTCGGCAGCCCTAGACCTTTCTAATTCACCCCTCCACTTT. Protein sequence: CAISESAALDLSNSPLHF.